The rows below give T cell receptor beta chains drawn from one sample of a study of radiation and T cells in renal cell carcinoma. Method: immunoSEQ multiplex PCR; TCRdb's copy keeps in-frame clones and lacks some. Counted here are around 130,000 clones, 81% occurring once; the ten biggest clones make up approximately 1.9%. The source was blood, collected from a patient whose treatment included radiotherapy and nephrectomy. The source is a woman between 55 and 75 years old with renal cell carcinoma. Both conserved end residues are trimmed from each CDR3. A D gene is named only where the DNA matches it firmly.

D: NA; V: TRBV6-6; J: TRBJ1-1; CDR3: ASTPDSRAEAF
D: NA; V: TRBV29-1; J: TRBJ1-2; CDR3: SVGVLANYGYT
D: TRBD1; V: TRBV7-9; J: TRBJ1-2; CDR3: ASPLTRGRDRGDYGYT
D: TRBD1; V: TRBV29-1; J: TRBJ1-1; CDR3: SVGVIGQGANEAF
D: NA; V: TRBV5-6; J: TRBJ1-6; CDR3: ASSFGNYNSPLH
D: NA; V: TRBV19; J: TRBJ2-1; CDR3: ASSIVGLFNEQF
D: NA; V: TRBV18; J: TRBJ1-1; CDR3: ASSRFGGFDRNTEAF
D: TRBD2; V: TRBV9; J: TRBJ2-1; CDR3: ASSVGLGDYNEQF
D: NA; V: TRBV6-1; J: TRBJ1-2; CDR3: ASTTDGYT
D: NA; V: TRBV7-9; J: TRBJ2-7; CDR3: ASRPRDSYEQY
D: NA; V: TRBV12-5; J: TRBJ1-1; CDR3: ASGLEPGTGSTEAF
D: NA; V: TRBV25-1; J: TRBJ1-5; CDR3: ASSEYGQPQH
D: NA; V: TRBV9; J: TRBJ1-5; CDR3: ASSVGGTEGNQPQH
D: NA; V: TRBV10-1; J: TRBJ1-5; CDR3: ASSEYLHQPQH
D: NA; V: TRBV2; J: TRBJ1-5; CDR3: ASNPTDNQPQH
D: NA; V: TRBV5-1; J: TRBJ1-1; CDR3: ASILDGEAF
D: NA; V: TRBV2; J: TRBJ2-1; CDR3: ASTRSRGGGNEQF
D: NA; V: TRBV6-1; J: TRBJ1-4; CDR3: ASSEAQGIEKLF
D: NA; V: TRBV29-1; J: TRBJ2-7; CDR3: SVQDFSYEQY
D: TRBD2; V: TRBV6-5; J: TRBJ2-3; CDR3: ASSYGAGDGTDTQY
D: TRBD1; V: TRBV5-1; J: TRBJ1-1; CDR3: ASSSDRGTEAF
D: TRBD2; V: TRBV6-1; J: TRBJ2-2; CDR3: ASSERPGGLNTGELF
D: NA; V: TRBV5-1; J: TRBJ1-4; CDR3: ASSLGAANKATNEKLF
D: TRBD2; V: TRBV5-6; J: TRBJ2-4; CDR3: ASSRLAGGNLAKNIQY
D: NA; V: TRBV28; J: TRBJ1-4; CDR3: ASSFEGANEKLF
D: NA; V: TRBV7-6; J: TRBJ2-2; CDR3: ASSLYRPANTGELF
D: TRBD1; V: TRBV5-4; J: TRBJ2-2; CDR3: ASSLFSGTGNTGELF
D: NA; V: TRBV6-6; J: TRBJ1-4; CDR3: ASSLLGTNEKLF
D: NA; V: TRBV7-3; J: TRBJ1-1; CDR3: ASSNSPTPAF
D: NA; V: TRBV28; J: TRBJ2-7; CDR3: ASSGPGWYNEQY
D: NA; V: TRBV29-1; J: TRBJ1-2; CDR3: SAVFGAVSNYGYT
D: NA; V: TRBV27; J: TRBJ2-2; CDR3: ASRLWTDTGELF
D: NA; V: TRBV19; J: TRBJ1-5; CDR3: ASRAAGTGPNQPQH
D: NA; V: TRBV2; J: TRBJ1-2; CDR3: ASSEALPVNYGYT
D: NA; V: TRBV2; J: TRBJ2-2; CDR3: ASSVDSSNTGELF
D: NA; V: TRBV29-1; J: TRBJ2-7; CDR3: SVALERWGEQY
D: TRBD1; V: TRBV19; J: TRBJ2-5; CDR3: ASNSGGTETQY
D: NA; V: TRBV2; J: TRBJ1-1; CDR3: ASSASANTEAF
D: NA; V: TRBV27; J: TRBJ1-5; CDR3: ASSPRLTGRGEPQH